Below are 7 T cell receptor beta chains sequenced from a single sample in a study of control samples from healthy donors and cancer patients. The repertoire was sequenced with immunoSEQ multiplex PCR; TCRdb's copy has only in-frame clones and lacks some. Of approximately 170,000 clones listed, just over 90% are singletons. Sequencing was done on a sample of blood. Source of these receptors: a man aged 25-45 years in good health.

This chain joins TRBV11-2 and TRBJ1-3; D is undetermined. CDR3 size: 12 residues. V was pared by 5 bases and J by 4 bases, with 6 bases between. Looked up from germline, CDR1 is SGHAT and CDR2 is FQNNGV. CDR3 DNA sequence: TGTGCCAGCAGCCCGGAAGGAAACACCATATATTTT. This sequence encodes CASSPEGNTIYF.

V and J are TRBV5-1 and TRBJ1-2; 7 bases align to TRBD1. This CDR3 comprises 14 residues. Germline V gene lookup returns CDR1 SGHRS and CDR2 YFSETQ. V lost 2 bases and J lost 3; bases outside the gene matches: 4. In DNA, the CDR3 is TGCGCCAGCAGCTTACAGGGGTCTGACTATGGCTACACCTTC. Translating gives CASSLQGSDYGYTF.

This clone was seen once. The rearrangement uses TRBV10-3 and TRBJ2-7, with TRBD1 matching over 7 bases. V shed 4 bases and J 5 bases; nucleotides not matched to a gene: 8. This CDR3 contains 14 residues. CDR1 ENHRY and CDR2 SYGVKD come from the germline V gene. The CDR3 DNA is TGTGCCATCAGTGGTGGACAGGTCAACCACGAGCAGTACTTC. Translated: CAISGGQVNHEQYF.

The gene calls are TRBV5-1 and TRBJ2-7; D gene ambiguous. V dropped 5 bases and J dropped 2 bases, with 5 bases sitting between them. This CDR3 spans 11 amino acids. CDR1 and CDR2 from the germline V gene are SGHRS and YFSETQ. CDR3 coding DNA: TGCGCCAGCAGGTCGACCTACGAGCAGTACTTC. Translated, it gives CASRSTYEQYF.

The genes are TRBV19 and TRBJ2-3, with TRBD2 matching over 8 bases. Trimming at V came to 4 bases and at J to 5 bases, leaving 17 bases not matched to a gene. The CDR3 covers 18 residues. The V gene's germline CDR1 is LNHDA and CDR2 SQIVND (reference sequence). The CDR3 DNA sequence: TGTGCCAGTAGTAGACCAGTAGGGAGTAGCGGGGAATTAGATACGCAGTATTTT. This codes for CASSRPVGSSGELDTQYF.

The chain links TRBV4-2 to TRBJ2-7, with 8 bases lining up with TRBD2. CDR3 size: 15 residues. CDR1 and CDR2 from the germline V gene are LGHNA and YNFKEQ. After removal of 0 bases from V and 5 bases from J, the junction contained 6 bases not matched to a gene. CDR3 region: CASSQDLGGADEQYF. In nucleotides, the CDR3 is TGTGCCAGCAGCCAAGATCTCGGGGGGGCTGACGAGCAGTACTTC.

The V gene is TRBV9, the J gene TRBJ1-6, with D tentatively TRBD1 (6 bases). The CDR3 covers 14 residues. The germline V gene has CDR1 SGDLS and CDR2 YYNGEE. The V end lost 4 bases, the J end lost 14 bases, and 19 bases lay between the germline ends. CDR3 sequence reads: CASSPNPGGGTLHF. The DNA of the CDR3 is TGTGCCAGCAGCCCTAACCCCGGGGGCGGCACCCTCCACTTT.